This T cell receptor beta chain was obtained from a study of cytomegalovirus exposure and HLA in healthy donors. The CDR3 loop spans 17 amino acids. Trimming shortened V by 0 bases and J by 0 bases, and 13 bases separated the two germline ends. Germline CDR1 reads SGHDT; CDR2 reads YYEEEE. In this sample, this clone turned up many times. 13 Jbeta primers and 60 Vbeta primers were used for the PCR. Libraries were prepared by immunoSEQ multiplex PCR; TCRdb keeps only in-frame clonotypes and omits some of them. The top ten clones hold about 1.6% of a sample with 110,000 to 150,000 clones, 60% to 80% of them seen once.

V gene TRBV5-6 combines with J gene TRBJ1-3, with a tentative D call TRBD1 (6 bases). Sequences were obtained from PBMCs. The origin of this receptor is a female donor in good health and CMV-seronegative. The CDR3 sequence: CASSLGAGVFSGNTIYF. CDR3 in DNA: TGTGCCAGCAGCTTGGGCGCAGGGGTTTTCTCTGGAAACACCATATATTTT.